This entry describes one T cell receptor (beta chain). Its antigen remains unidentified. The sample originates from a study of CD8+ T cells in alopecia areata. Study at large: Treated individuals took tofacitinib by mouth, 5 to 10 mg twice daily.

Reverse transcribed after extraction, RNA yielded cDNA as the sequencing template. TCRdb's copy holds only in-frame clones and misses some; the assay was immunoSEQ multiplex PCR. The data show about 150,000 clones, with about 87% seen just once and roughly 16% held by the top ten. Cell sorting was applied to PBMCs, and CD4+ and CD8+ T cells were collected. Study-wide results and limits: Normal scalp showed lower clonality than lesional scalp, especially alopecia totalis/universalis.

Germline-derived CDR1 and CDR2 are SGHAT and FQDESV (reference sequence). Trimming removed 1 base from V and 3 bases from J, with 18 bases in between. The CDR3 length is 18 residues. V is TRBV11-1 and J is TRBJ2-2; TRBD1 is a possible D gene (5 bases). The clonotype was recovered from a human donor with alopecia areata. The sample was CD8+ T cells sorted from blood, taken at week 0. The DNA for the CDR3 is TGTGCCAGCAGCTTAGGGATCTTGGGCGACAGTTACACCGGGGAGCTGTTTTTT. Translating gives CASSLGILGDSYTGELFF. The full variable domain, its missing parts supplied by reference TRBV11-1 and TRBJ2-2, is EAEVAQSPRYKITEKSQAVAFWCDPISGHATLYWYRQILGQGPELLVQFQDESVVDDSQLPKDRFSAERLKGVDSTLKIQPAELGDSAMYLCASSLGILGDSYTGELFFGEGSRLTVL.